One T cell receptor (beta chain) is described in this entry. Followed over time, Seattle patients had been enrolled while infection was active. Per the study methods: Nucleated cell counts were estimated from reference gene primer amplification. Sequenced by immunoSEQ multiplex PCR; TCRdb stores in-frame clones only, minus some. Clone size and V and J calls were adopted from that table, with D and trimming inferred from the DNA. Found here are over 55,000 clones, about 90% of them singletons; the top ten hold around 20%. This sample is part of a study of blood T cell repertoires in COVID-19. At the level of the study: Italy, Spain and the United States were the sources of the convalescent and acute COVID-19 samples.

Material for sequencing was peripheral blood. This receptor was taken from a woman aged 80 or older with COVID-19, enrolled during active disease.

CDR3 protein: CASSSGQGPDRHF. As DNA, the CDR3 is TGTGCCAGCAGTTCGGGACAGGGCCCCGATCGGCATTTT. This sequence joins TRBV27 and TRBJ1-5; 9 positions match TRBD1. CDR3 length: 13 amino acids. The junction had 10 bases not matched to a gene; V was cut back by 4 bases and J by 15 bases. CDR1 MNHEY and CDR2 SMNVEV come from the germline V gene (reference sequence).